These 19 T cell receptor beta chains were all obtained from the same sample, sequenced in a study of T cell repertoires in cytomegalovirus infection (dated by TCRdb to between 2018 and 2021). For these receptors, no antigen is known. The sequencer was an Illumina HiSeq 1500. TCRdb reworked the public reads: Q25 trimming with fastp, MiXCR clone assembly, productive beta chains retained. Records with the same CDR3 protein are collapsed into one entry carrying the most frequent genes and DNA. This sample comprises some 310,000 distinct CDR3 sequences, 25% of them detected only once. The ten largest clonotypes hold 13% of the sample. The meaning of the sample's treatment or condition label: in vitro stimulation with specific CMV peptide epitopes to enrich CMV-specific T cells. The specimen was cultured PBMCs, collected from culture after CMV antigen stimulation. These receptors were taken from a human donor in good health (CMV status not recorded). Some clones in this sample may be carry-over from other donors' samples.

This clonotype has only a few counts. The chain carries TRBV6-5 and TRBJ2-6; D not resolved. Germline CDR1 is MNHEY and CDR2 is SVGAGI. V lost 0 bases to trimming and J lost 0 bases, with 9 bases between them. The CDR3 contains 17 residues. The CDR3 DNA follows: TGTGCCAGCAGTTACTCGGGCGAGAGCTCTGGGGCCAACGTCCTGACTTTC. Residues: CASSYSGESSGANVLTF.

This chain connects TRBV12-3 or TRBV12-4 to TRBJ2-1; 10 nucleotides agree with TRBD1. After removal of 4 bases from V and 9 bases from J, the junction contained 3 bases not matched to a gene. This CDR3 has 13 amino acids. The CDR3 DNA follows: TGTGCCAGCAGTTGGGACAGGGGAGGTGAGCAGTTCTTC. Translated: CASSWDRGGEQFF.

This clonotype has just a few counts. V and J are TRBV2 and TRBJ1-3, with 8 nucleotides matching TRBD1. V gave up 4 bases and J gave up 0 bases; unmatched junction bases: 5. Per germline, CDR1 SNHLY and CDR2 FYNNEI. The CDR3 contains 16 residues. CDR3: CASSGGQARSGNTIYF. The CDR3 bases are TGTGCCAGCAGTGGGGGACAGGCCCGCTCTGGAAACACCATATATTTT. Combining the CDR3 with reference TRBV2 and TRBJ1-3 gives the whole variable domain EPEVTQTPSHQVTQMGQEVILRCVPISNHLYFYWYRQILGQKVEFLVSFYNNEISEKSEIFDDQFSVERPDGSNFTLKIRSTKLEDSAMYFCASSGGQARSGNTIYFGEGSWLTVV.

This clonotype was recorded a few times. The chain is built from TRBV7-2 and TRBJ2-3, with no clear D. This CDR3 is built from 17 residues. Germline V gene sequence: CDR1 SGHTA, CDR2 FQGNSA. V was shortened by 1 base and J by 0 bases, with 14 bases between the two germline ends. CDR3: CASSLGLMFTSTDTQYF. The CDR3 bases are TGTGCCAGCAGCTTAGGGTTGATGTTTACTAGCACAGATACGCAGTATTTT.

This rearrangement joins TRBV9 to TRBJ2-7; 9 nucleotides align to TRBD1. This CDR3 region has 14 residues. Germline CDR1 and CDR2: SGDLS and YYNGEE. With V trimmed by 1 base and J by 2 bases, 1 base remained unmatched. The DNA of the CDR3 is TGTGCCAGCAGCGTAACAGGGGGCCCCTACGAGCAGTACTTC. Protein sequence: CASSVTGGPYEQYF.

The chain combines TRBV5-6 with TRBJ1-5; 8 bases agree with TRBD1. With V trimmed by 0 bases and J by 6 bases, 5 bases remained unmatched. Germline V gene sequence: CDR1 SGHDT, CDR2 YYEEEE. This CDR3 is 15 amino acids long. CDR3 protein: CASSLAGGLGQPQHF. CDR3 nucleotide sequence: TGTGCCAGCAGCTTGGCAGGGGGCTTAGGTCAGCCCCAGCATTTT.

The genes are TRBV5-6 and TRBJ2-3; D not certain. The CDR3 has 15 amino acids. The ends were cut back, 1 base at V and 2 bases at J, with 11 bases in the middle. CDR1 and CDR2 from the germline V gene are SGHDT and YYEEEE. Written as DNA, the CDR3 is TGTGCCAGCAGCTTGTTTGGCGGACCCACAGATACGCAGTATTTT. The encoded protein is CASSLFGGPTDTQYF.

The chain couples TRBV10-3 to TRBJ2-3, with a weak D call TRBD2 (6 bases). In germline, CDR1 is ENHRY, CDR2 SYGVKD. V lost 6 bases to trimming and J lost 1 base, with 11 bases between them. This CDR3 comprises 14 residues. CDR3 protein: CAISWGTGTDTQYF. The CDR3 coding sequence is TGTGCCATCAGCTGGGGGACTGGCACAGATACGCAGTATTTT.

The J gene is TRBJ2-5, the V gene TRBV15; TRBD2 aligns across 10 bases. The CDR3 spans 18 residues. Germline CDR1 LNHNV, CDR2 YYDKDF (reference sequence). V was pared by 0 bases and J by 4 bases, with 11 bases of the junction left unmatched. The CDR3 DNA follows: TGTGCCACCAGCAGAGATGACCGACTAGCGGGCTTGGTAGAGACCCAGTACTTC. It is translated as CATSRDDRLAGLVETQYF.

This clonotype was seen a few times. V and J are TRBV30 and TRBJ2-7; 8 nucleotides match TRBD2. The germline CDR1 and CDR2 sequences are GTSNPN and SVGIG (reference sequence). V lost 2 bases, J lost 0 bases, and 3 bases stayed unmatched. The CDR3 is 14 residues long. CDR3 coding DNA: TGTGCCTGGAGTTCTGGACTAGCCTCCTACGAGCAGTACGTC. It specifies CAWSSGLASYEQYV.

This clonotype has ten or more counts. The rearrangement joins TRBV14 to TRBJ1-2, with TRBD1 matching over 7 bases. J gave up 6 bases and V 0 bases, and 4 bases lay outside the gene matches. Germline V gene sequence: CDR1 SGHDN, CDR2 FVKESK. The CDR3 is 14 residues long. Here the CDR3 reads CASSQEQGRNGYTF. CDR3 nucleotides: TGTGCCAGCAGCCAAGAACAGGGGCGAAATGGCTACACCTTC.

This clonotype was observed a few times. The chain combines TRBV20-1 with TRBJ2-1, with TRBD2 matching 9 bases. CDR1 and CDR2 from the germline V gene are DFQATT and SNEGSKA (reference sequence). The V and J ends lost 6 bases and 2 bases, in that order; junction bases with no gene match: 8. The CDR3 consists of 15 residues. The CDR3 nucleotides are TGCAGTGCCCAAGGGGGCGGGAGGGCCTACAATGAGCAGTTCTTC. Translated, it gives CSAQGGGRAYNEQFF.

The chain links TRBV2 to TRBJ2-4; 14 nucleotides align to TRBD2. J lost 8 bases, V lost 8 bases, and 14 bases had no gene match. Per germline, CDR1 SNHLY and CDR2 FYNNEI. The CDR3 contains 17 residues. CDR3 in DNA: TGTGCCAGCTCTCATCCGGGACTAGCGGGAGTGGGGGACATTCAGTACTTC. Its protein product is CASSHPGLAGVGDIQYF.

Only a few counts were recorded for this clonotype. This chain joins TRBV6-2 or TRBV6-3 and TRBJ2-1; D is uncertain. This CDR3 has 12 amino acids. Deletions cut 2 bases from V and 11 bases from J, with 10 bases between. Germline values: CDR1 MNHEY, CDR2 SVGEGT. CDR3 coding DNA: TGTGCCAGCAGTTACCTCGGGCAGCAGCAGTTCTTC. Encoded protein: CASSYLGQQQFF.

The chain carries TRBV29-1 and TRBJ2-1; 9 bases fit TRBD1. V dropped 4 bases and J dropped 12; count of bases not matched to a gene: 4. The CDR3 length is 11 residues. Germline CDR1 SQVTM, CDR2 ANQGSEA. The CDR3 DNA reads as TGCAGCGTTGCGGGACAGGGCTGGCAGTTCTTC. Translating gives CSVAGQGWQFF.

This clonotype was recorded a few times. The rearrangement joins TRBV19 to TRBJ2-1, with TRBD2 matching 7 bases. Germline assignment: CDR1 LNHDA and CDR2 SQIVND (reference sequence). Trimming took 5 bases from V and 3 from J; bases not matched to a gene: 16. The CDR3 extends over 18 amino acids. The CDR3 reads CASSLLPGSSGNYNEQFF. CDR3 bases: TGTGCCAGTAGTCTTCTTCCTGGATCTAGCGGAAACTACAATGAGCAGTTCTTC.

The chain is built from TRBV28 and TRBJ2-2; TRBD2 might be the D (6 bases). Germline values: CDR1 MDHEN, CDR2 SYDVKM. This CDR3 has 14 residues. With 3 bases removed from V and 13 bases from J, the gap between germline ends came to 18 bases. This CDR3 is CASSFIRGWTVLFF. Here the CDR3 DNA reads TGTGCCAGCAGTTTCATCCGGGGGTGGACCGTGCTGTTTTTT.

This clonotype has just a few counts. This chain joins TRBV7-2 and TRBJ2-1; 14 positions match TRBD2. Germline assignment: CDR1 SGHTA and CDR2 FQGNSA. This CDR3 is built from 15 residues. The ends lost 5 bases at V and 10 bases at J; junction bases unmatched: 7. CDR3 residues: CASSLGTSGSKEQFF. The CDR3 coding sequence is TGTGCCAGCAGCCTCGGGACTAGCGGGAGTAAGGAGCAGTTCTTC.

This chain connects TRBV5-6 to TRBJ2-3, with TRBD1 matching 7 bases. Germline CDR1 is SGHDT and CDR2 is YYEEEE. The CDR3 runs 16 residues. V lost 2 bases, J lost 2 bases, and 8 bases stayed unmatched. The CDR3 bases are TGTGCCAGCAGCTTAGGACCGGGACAGCTCACAGATACGCAGTATTTT. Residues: CASSLGPGQLTDTQYF.